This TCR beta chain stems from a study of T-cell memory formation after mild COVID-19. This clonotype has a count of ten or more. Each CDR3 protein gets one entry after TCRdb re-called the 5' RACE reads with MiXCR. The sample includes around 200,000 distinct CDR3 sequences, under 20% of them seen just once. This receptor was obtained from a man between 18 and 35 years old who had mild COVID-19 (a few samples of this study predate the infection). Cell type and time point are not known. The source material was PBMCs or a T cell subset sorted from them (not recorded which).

The CDR3 loop is CSASGLIASGGTDTQYF. The CDR3 DNA sequence: TGCAGTGCTAGCGGACTTATAGCTAGCGGGGGTACAGATACGCAGTATTTT. The rearrangement links TRBV20-1 to TRBJ2-3; 10 positions match TRBD2. The germline gives CDR1 DFQATT, CDR2 SNEGSKA (reference sequence). V trimming: 3 bases; J trimming: 3 bases; junction bases outside the gene matches: 12. CDR3 size: 17 residues.